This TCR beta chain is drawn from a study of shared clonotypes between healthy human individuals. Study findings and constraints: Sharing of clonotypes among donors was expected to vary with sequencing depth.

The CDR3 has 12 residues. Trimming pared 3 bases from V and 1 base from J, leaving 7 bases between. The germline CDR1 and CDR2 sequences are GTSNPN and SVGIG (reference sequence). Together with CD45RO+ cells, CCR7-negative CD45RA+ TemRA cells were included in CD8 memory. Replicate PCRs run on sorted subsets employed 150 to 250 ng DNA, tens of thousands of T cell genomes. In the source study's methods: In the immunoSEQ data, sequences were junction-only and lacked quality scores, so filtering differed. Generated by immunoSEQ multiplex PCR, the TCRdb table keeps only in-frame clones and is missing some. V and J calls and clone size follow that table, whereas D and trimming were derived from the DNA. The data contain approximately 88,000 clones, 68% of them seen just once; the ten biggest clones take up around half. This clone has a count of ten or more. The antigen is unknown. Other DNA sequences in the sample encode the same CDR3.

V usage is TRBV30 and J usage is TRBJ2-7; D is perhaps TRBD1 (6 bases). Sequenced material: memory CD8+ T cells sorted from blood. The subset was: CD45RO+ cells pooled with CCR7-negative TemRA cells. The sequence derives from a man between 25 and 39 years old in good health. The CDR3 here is CAWRQGSYEQYF. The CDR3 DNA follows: TGTGCCTGGAGGCAGGGGTCCTACGAGCAGTACTTC.